A selection of T cell receptor beta chains follows, all from one sample in a study of OX40 agonist ivuxolimab in advanced cancers. Using immunoSEQ multiplex PCR, the repertoire was profiled, and TCRdb retains in-frame clones only, with some absent. The sample lists about 72,000 clones, about 87% occurring once. Sequencing was performed on CD4+ or CD8+ T cells sorted from blood, taken in a trial of the OX40 agonist ivuxolimab. These receptor sequences come from an adult with an advanced solid tumor such as melanoma, head and neck, liver or kidney cancer. Each CDR3 is given with its conserved first and last residue. The order of the fields is J gene, clone size, D gene, V gene, CDR3 protein, CDR3 DNA. A D gene is named only where the DNA matches it firmly. Where a row states a size, it is once, few, many or the class of an expanded clone; other rows omit it.

TRBJ2-3 | NA | NA | TRBV2 | CASSEAGWQADTQYF | TGTGCCAGCAGTGAAGCTGGATGGCAGGCAGATACGCAGTATTTT
TRBJ2-2 | NA | TRBD2 | TRBV7-2 | CASSLDRSGSGTGELFF | TGTGCCAGCAGCTTAGATCGCAGCGGGAGTGGGACCGGGGAGCTGTTTTTT
TRBJ2-7 | NA | TRBD1 | TRBV7-2 | CASSLSGQGIHEQYF | TGTGCCAGCAGCTTATCAGGACAGGGAATACACGAGCAGTACTTC
TRBJ2-4 | NA | NA | TRBV29-1 | CSVMDSRQYF | TGCAGCGTGATGGACAGCCGACAGTACTTC
TRBJ2-2 | once | NA | TRBV7-2 | CASSLAYNTGELFF | TGTGCCAGCAGCTTAGCTTACAACACCGGGGAGCTGTTTTTT
TRBJ2-6 | NA | NA | TRBV10-3 | CAIQDSYSGANVLTF | TGTGCCATCCAGGACAGCTACTCTGGGGCCAACGTCCTGACTTTC
TRBJ2-3 | NA | NA | TRBV10-3 | CAISGSLGLGTDTQYF | TGTGCCATCAGTGGCTCCCTCGGATTGGGCACAGATACGCAGTATTTT
TRBJ2-2 | NA | NA | TRBV10-1 | CASRGGTANTGELFF | TGCGCCAGCAGAGGAGGGACAGCGAACACCGGGGAGCTGTTTTTT
TRBJ2-7 | NA | TRBD2 | TRBV7-3 | CASSSLSGNEQYF | TGTGCCAGCAGCTCCTTAAGCGGGAACGAGCAGTACTTC
TRBJ2-3 | NA | NA | TRBV5-1 | CASSLGLSTDTQYF | TGCGCCAGCAGCTTGGGGCTCAGCACAGATACGCAGTATTTT
TRBJ1-6 | NA | TRBD1 | TRBV30 | CAWSVRRGQFHF | TGTGCCTGGAGTGTACGGCGGGGACAGTTCCACTTT
TRBJ2-3 | few | TRBD2 | TRBV2 | CASSVGGIGADTQYF | TGTGCCAGCAGTGTCGGGGGGATAGGGGCAGATACGCAGTATTTT
TRBJ2-1 | NA | TRBD2 | TRBV11-3 | CASSLEEVGLAVSYNEQFF | TGTGCCAGCAGCTTAGAGGAGGTGGGACTAGCGGTTTCCTACAATGAGCAGTTCTTC
TRBJ2-7 | NA | NA | TRBV28 | CASSNTRVWYEQYF | TGTGCCAGCAGCAACACTAGGGTATGGTACGAGCAGTACTTC
TRBJ2-7 | NA | TRBD1 | TRBV28 | CASSPRDRNYEQYF | TGTGCCAGCAGCCCCCGGGACAGAAACTACGAGCAGTACTTC
TRBJ2-3 | NA | TRBD2 | TRBV28 | CASSFPGGGTDTQYF | TGTGCCAGCAGTTTCCCGGGAGGCGGCACAGATACGCAGTATTTT
TRBJ1-2 | NA | NA | TRBV7-3 | CASSFTSGGYTF | TGTGCCAGCAGCTTCACATCTGGAGGCTACACCTTC
TRBJ2-7 | NA | TRBD2 | TRBV27 | CASSLLAGVGEQYF | TGTGCCAGCAGTCTCCTAGCGGGAGTAGGCGAGCAGTACTTC
TRBJ2-7 | NA | TRBD1 | TRBV28 | CASSYLGTGTNEQYF | TGTGCCAGCAGTTACCTCGGGACAGGAACAAACGAGCAGTACTTC
TRBJ2-5 | NA | NA | TRBV7-2 | CASSLVAETQYF | TGTGCCAGCAGTCTGGTCGCGGAGACCCAGTACTTC
TRBJ2-7 | NA | NA | TRBV2 | CASSDLDSIYEQYF | TGTGCCAGCAGTGATCTGGACAGCATCTACGAGCAGTACTTC
TRBJ2-3 | NA | TRBD2 | TRBV12-5 | CASGPSGTSGTDTQYF | TGTGCTAGTGGGCCGAGCGGGACTAGCGGCACAGATACGCAGTATTTT
TRBJ2-2 | NA | NA | TRBV11-3 | CASSSRQVLTGELFF | TGTGCCAGCAGCTCCCGACAGGTGCTCACCGGGGAGCTGTTTTTT
TRBJ2-7 | NA | TRBD1 | TRBV6-5 | CASSYDRDGYEQYF | TGTGCCAGCAGTTACGACAGGGACGGCTACGAGCAGTACTTC
TRBJ2-6 | NA | NA | TRBV5-4 | CASSSVTGPGANVLTF | TGTGCCAGCAGCTCGGTTACGGGCCCTGGGGCCAACGTCCTGACTTTC
TRBJ2-7 | NA | NA | TRBV28 | CAVQGNPYEQYF | TGTGCCGTACAGGGAAACCCCTACGAGCAGTACTTC
TRBJ1-6 | few | NA | TRBV30 | CAWSVPEVGNSPLHF | TGTGCCTGGAGTGTACCGGAGGTGGGCAATTCACCCCTCCACTTT